These T cell receptor beta chains were read from a single sample in a study of graft-versus-host responses after intestinal transplantation. Repertoires were generated with immunoSEQ multiplex PCR, while TCRdb's copy carries only in-frame clones and drops some. The sample lists 15,000 to 20,000 clones, about two fifths occurring once. The sequenced sample was alloreactive CD4+ T cells from a mixed lymphocyte reaction culture, obtained before intestinal transplant. The source of these receptors is a human patient who received an intestinal transplant. Both conserved end residues are part of each CDR3. The D gene is left open where the match is weak. The size of a clone is reported for some rows only, either as once, few or many, or as a class for expanded clones.

j_call,d_call,clone_size,v_call,cdr3_nt,cdr3_aa
TRBJ1-2,.,medium-sized,TRBV10-3,TGTGCCATCAGTGATGTGGGCAGGGCCTATGGCTACACCTTC,CAISDVGRAYGYTF
TRBJ1-1,.,.,TRBV29-1,TGCAGCGTTGCCAGGCCATTGAACACTGAAGCTTTCTTT,CSVARPLNTEAFF
TRBJ2-3,TRBD1,.,TRBV6-6,TGTGCCAGCAGGAGGGGGCAGGCCTGGCTCGATACGCAGTATTTT,CASRRGQAWLDTQYF
TRBJ2-1,.,few,TRBV5-1,TGCGCCAGCAGAGGAGGCAGGCCCTATGAGCAGTTCTTC,CASRGGRPYEQFF
TRBJ2-5,TRBD2,few,TRBV6-1,TGTGCCAGCAGACCACAGCGGGGGGGCCCTTACTTC,CASRPQRGGPYF
TRBJ1-5,TRBD1,.,TRBV2,TGTGCCAGCCGGGACAGGGAGCGCCAGCCCCAGCATTTT,CASRDRERQPQHF
TRBJ1-6,TRBD1,.,TRBV5-1,TGCGCCAGCAGCTGGAGGGGACAGGGCTATAATTCACCCCTCCACTTT,CASSWRGQGYNSPLHF
TRBJ1-2,.,.,TRBV5-1,TGCGCCAGCAGCTTGGTGGGCCTTAACTATGGCTACACCTTC,CASSLVGLNYGYTF
TRBJ2-5,.,few,TRBV2,TGTGCCAGCAATATTAGATCAGGCCAGGAGACCCAGTACTTC,CASNIRSGQETQYF
TRBJ2-6,.,few,TRBV5-6,TGTGCCAGCAGCTCGGGCCCCCCTGGGGCCAACGTCCTGACTTTC,CASSSGPPGANVLTF
TRBJ1-1,.,few,TRBV2,TGTGCCAGCAGTGAAGCTTTCTTT,CASSEAFF
TRBJ2-1,.,.,TRBV11-2,TGTGCCAGCAGATCTCCGCCCCCCTTAGGAAATGAGCAGTTCTTC,CASRSPPPLGNEQFF
TRBJ1-2,.,.,TRBV7-9,TGTGCCAGCAGCTTGCAGGGCCACTATGGCTACACCTTC,CASSLQGHYGYTF
TRBJ1-3,.,few,TRBV7-2,TGTGCCAGCAGCTCGGGGCCGACCTCTGGAAACACCATATATTTT,CASSSGPTSGNTIYF
TRBJ1-2,TRBD1,few,TRBV14,TGTGCCAGCAGCCTAAGACAGGGAGGAGGCTACACCTTC,CASSLRQGGGYTF
TRBJ1-4,.,few,TRBV15,TGTGCCACCAGCAGAGATCAGGGCAGGGCTTGGGAAAAACTGTTTTTT,CATSRDQGRAWEKLFF
TRBJ2-1,TRBD2,.,TRBV2,TGTGCCAGCAGTGAAGCTAGCGGGGGGGCCATTGAGCAGTTCTTC,CASSEASGGAIEQFF
TRBJ2-1,TRBD1,few,TRBV7-2,TGTGCCAGCAGCTTAGCGGCACAGGGGGCCTGGTTCTTC,CASSLAAQGAWFF
TRBJ1-2,.,.,TRBV9,TGTGCCAGCAGCGTGATGGACAATAACTATGGCTACACCTTC,CASSVMDNNYGYTF
TRBJ1-2,.,.,TRBV18,TGTGCCAGCTCACCTCCCAGCAGGAACTATGGCTACACCTTC,CASSPPSRNYGYTF
TRBJ2-5,.,.,TRBV15,TGTGCCACCAGCAGAGATCTGGGGCGGGAGACCCAGTACTTC,CATSRDLGRETQYF
TRBJ1-1,TRBD1,.,TRBV4-1,TGCGCCAGCAACCCTGACAGGGGTTTAACTGAAGCTTTCTTT,CASNPDRGLTEAFF
TRBJ2-5,TRBD2,few,TRBV11-3,TGTGCCAGCAGCTTAGAATTAGCGGGGGGGTCGGAGACCCAGTACTTC,CASSLELAGGSETQYF
TRBJ1-6,.,.,TRBV4-2,TGTGCCAGCAGCCAAGCCCGGGCTCGCGGGAATAATTCACCCCTCCACTTT,CASSQARARGNNSPLHF
TRBJ1-1,.,few,TRBV18,TGTGCCAGCTCCCTTACCCGGCGTGACACTGAAGCTTTCTTT,CASSLTRRDTEAFF
TRBJ2-6,.,.,TRBV6-1,TGTGCCAGCAAGGATCCTGGGGCCAACGTCCTGACTTTC,CASKDPGANVLTF
TRBJ1-6,.,few,TRBV5-1,TGCGCCAGCAGCTCGGACAGTTCCAATTCACCCCTCCACTTT,CASSSDSSNSPLHF
TRBJ2-7,TRBD1,few,TRBV7-9,TGTGCCAGCAGCCCCGGACAGGGTACCTACGAGCAGTACTTC,CASSPGQGTYEQYF
TRBJ1-6,.,few,TRBV6-6,TGTGCCAGCAGCCTCAATTCACCCCTCCACTTT,CASSLNSPLHF
TRBJ1-1,TRBD1,.,TRBV18,TGTGCCAGCACAGGGACAGCCAAACCCACTGAAGCTTTCTTT,CASTGTAKPTEAFF
TRBJ1-6,.,.,TRBV11-2,TGTGCCAGCAGCTTGGACACTCTAAGTTCACCCCTCCACTTT,CASSLDTLSSPLHF
TRBJ1-2,.,.,TRBV2,TGTGCCAGCAGGCGCCTGGGGGTAGGCTACACCTTC,CASRRLGVGYTF
TRBJ2-1,.,few,TRBV27,TGTGTCCCCGGGTGTGGGTTCTTC,CVPGCGFF
TRBJ1-1,.,few,TRBV29-1,TGCAGTGGGGCGGTACAGGTGAACACTGAAGCTTTCTTT,CSGAVQVNTEAFF
TRBJ1-1,.,.,TRBV18,TGTGCCAGCTCACCGGGGCTCGCCGGTATGAGCACTGAAGCTTTCTTT,CASSPGLAGMSTEAFF
TRBJ2-3,.,.,TRBV19,TGTGCCAGTAGTGGGGCAGATACGCAGTATTTT,CASSGADTQYF
TRBJ1-5,.,.,TRBV5-1,TGCGCCAGCAGCTTTTCGGGACTGCACAATCAGCCCCAGCATTTT,CASSFSGLHNQPQHF